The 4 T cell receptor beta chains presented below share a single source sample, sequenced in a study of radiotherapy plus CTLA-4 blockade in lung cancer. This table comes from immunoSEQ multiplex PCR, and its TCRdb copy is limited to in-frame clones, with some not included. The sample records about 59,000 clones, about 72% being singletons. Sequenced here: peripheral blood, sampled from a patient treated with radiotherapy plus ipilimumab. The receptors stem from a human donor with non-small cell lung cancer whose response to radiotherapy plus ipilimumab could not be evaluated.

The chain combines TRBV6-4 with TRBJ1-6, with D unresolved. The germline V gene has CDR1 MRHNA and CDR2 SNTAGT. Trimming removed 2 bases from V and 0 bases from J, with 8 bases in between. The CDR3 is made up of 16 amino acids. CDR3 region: CASSDRPSSYNSPLHF. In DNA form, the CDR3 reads TGTGCCAGCAGTGACAGGCCTAGCTCCTATAATTCACCCCTCCACTTT.

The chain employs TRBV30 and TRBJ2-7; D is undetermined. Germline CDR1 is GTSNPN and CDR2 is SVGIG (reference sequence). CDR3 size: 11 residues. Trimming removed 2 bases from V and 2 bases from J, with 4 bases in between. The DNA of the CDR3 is TGTGCCTGGAGTCCTGCCTACGAGCAGTACTTC. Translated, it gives CAWSPAYEQYF.

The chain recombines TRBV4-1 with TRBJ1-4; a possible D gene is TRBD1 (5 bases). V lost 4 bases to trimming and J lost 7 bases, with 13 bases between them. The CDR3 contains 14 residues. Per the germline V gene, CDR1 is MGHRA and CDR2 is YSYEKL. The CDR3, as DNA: TGCGCCAGCAGCCCCAGGGTCTTCGGTGAAAAACTGTTTTTT. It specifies CASSPRVFGEKLFF.

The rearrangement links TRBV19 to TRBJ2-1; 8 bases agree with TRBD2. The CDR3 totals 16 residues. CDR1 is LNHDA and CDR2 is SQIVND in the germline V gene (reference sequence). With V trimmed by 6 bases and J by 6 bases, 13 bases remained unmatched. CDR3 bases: TGTGCCAGTAGGCTGAGCTTAGCGGGACCTGTCAATGAGCAGTTCTTC. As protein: CASRLSLAGPVNEQFF.